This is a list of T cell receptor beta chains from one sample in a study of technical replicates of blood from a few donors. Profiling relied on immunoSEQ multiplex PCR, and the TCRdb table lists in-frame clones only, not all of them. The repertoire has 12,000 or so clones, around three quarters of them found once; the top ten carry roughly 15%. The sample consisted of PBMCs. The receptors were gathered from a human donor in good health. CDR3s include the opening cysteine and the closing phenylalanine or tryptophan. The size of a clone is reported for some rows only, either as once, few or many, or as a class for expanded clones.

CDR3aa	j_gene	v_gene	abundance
CASSLFGTIGIDYGYTF	TRBJ1-2	TRBV5-4	.
CASSPGRGSSYEQYF	TRBJ2-7	TRBV27	.
CASSLEGGGRGANVLTF	TRBJ2-6	TRBV5-1	.
CAISDYRAQSYYNEQFF	TRBJ2-1	TRBV10-3	.
CASSRGSDTQYF	TRBJ2-3	TRBV11-3	.
CASSTRDRGNQPQHF	TRBJ1-5	TRBV19	.
CASRLASLSYEQYF	TRBJ2-7	TRBV5-1	.
CASSTWQGARNEKLFF	TRBJ1-4	TRBV19	.
CASSLTLTGQKRETQYF	TRBJ2-5	TRBV5-1	.
CASSLLNTIYF	TRBJ1-3	TRBV5-6	few
CASSGGLAGVETQYF	TRBJ2-5	TRBV2	.
CASSQSGFAYTEAFF	TRBJ1-1	TRBV14	.
CASSSAGRGEKLFF	TRBJ1-4	TRBV5-1	.
CASSFTGLHLAAGEADTQYF	TRBJ2-3	TRBV5-1	once
CASSLSLALTEAFF	TRBJ1-1	TRBV28	.
CASGEGHRGTQYF	TRBJ2-5	TRBV7-3	once
CASSLAPGGSRDEQYF	TRBJ2-7	TRBV5-1	.
CASSFIGFGEAGGYTF	TRBJ1-2	TRBV27	.
CASNPTGYSNQPQHF	TRBJ1-5	TRBV9	.
CAWSNLGTGANTEAFF	TRBJ1-1	TRBV30	few
CASSRSENEKLFF	TRBJ1-4	TRBV19	.
CASRPQGSTEAFF	TRBJ1-1	TRBV2	.
CSVVLNTEAFF	TRBJ1-1	TRBV29-1	.
CASSPGLDRNQETQYF	TRBJ2-5	TRBV4-2	.
CASRDRTGQGTEAFF	TRBJ1-1	TRBV19	.
CASSFRQENTEAFF	TRBJ1-1	TRBV5-1	few
CASSLPFQVTYTEAFF	TRBJ1-1	TRBV5-6	.
CASSLPRDSPQETQYF	TRBJ2-5	TRBV5-1	.
CASSFGQATTGELFF	TRBJ2-2	TRBV5-4	few